Below are 10 T cell receptor beta chains sequenced from a single sample in a study of blood T cell repertoires in COVID-19. Generated by immunoSEQ multiplex PCR, the TCRdb table keeps only in-frame clones and is missing some. Among over 65,000 clones listed, 60% to 80% were seen once. Material for sequencing was peripheral blood. The receptors derive from a man in his 60s with COVID-19, enrolled during active disease.

The chain joins TRBV11-3 to TRBJ2-1; D may be TRBD1 (6 bases). The CDR3 consists of 15 residues. Germline assignment: CDR1 SGHNT and CDR2 YENEEA. Trimming removed 3 bases from V and 2 bases from J, with 11 bases in between. Here the CDR3 DNA reads TGTGCCAGCAGCTTCCCAGGGGCAGCCTACAATGAGCAGTTCTTC. It specifies CASSFPGAAYNEQFF.

This sequence joins TRBV9 and TRBJ2-7; TRBD2 aligns across 10 bases. This CDR3 region has 14 residues. Germline V CDR1 and CDR2: SGDLS, YYNGEE. The J segment lost 5 bases and the V segment lost 5 bases, leaving 7 bases of the junction unmatched. In DNA form, the CDR3 reads TGTGCCAGCAGTCGGGCTAGCGGGAGTGACGAGCAGTACTTC. Translated: CASSRASGSDEQYF.

The gene calls are TRBV6-5 and TRBJ2-3; 7 nucleotides agree with TRBD2. Trimming at V came to 6 bases and at J to 2 bases, leaving 8 bases not matched to a gene. This CDR3 is built from 15 residues. Per the germline V gene, CDR1 is MNHEY and CDR2 is SVGAGI. This CDR3 is CASRRSGADTDTQYF. The CDR3 coding sequence is TGTGCCAGCAGGAGAAGCGGGGCAGACACAGATACGCAGTATTTT.

This chain links TRBV4-1 with TRBJ1-5; a weak D match, TRBD1 (5 bases). The germline V gene encodes CDR1 MGHRA and CDR2 YSYEKL. The CDR3 is 19 amino acids. The ends were cut back, 4 bases at V and 1 base at J, with 23 bases in the middle. The CDR3 DNA reads TGCGCCAGCAGCCCCTCGGGTGGGAAGGGGCAAAGGAGCAATCAGCCCCAGCATTTT. The encoded protein is CASSPSGGKGQRSNQPQHF.

This clone was recorded a few times. The chain carries TRBV15 and TRBJ2-1, with 9 bases fitting TRBD2. The CDR3 spans 18 residues. After removal of 0 bases from V and 4 bases from J, the junction contained 10 bases not matched to a gene. CDR1 and CDR2 (germline): LNHNV, YYDKDF (reference sequence). The CDR3: CATSREKQAGGTYNEQFF. CDR3 nucleotide sequence: TGTGCCACCAGCAGAGAGAAACAAGCGGGAGGCACTTACAATGAGCAGTTCTTC.

This chain joins TRBV19 and TRBJ1-6, with D perhaps matching TRBD1 (6 bases). This CDR3 comprises 15 residues. Germline V lookup: CDR1 LNHDA, CDR2 SQIVND (reference sequence). V was cut by 0 bases and J by 9 bases, with 12 bases left in between. CDR3 DNA sequence: TGTGCCAGTAGTATAGACAGGGGAAAAGGTTCACCCCTCCACTTT. Its protein is CASSIDRGKGSPLHF.

This chain links TRBV6-6 with TRBJ1-6; D is unresolved. The CDR3 is 15 amino acids. Trimming removed 6 bases at V and 0 bases at J, with 9 bases between. Germline V gene data show CDR1 as MNHNY and CDR2 as SVGAGI (reference sequence). This CDR3 reads CASSQQRSYNSPLHF. Written as DNA, the CDR3 is TGTGCCAGCAGCCAGCAGCGCTCCTATAATTCACCCCTCCACTTT.

The chain carries TRBV6-1 and TRBJ1-4; 8 bases map to TRBD1. The V and J ends lost 3 bases and 8 bases, in that order; junction bases with no gene match: 11. The germline CDR1 and CDR2 sequences are MNHNS and SASEGT. The CDR3 sequence is 16 residues long. CDR3 region: CASSDPRAGGREKLFF. In DNA form, the CDR3 reads TGTGCCAGCAGTGACCCTCGGGCAGGGGGCAGGGAAAAACTGTTTTTT.

V is TRBV6-5 and J is TRBJ1-1; D remains unclear. Germline V gene data show CDR1 as MNHEY and CDR2 as SVGAGI. The V end lost 9 bases, the J end lost 0 bases, and 11 bases lay between the germline ends. The CDR3 runs 13 residues. Here the CDR3 reads CASTLSMNTEAFF. In DNA form, the CDR3 reads TGTGCCAGTACCCTGAGTATGAACACTGAAGCTTTCTTT.

V usage is TRBV5-4 and J usage is TRBJ2-1, with 7 bases that match TRBD2. The CDR3 consists of 16 residues. After removal of 4 bases from V and 1 base from J, the junction contained 8 bases not matched to a gene. Germline V gene data show CDR1 as SGHNT and CDR2 as YYREEE (reference sequence). CDR3 nucleotide sequence: TGTGCCAGCAGCCCGTCGCCGGGGGGTTCCTACAATGAGCAGTTCTTC. Translation gives CASSPSPGGSYNEQFF.